A single sample gave rise to the 30 T cell receptor beta chains below, sequenced in a study of cytomegalovirus exposure and HLA in healthy donors. Only in-frame clones appear in the TCRdb table, and some are missing; sequencing was by immunoSEQ multiplex PCR. Of about 180,000 clones in the sample, approximately 89% were seen once. Sequencing was carried out using PBMCs. The origin of the receptors is a man aged 18-30 years in good health and CMV-seropositive.

This sequence joins TRBV4-3 and TRBJ1-5, with 7 bases matching TRBD1. Germline lookup yields CDR1 LGHNA and CDR2 YSLEER. The V gene end was trimmed by 4 bases and the J gene end by 3 bases; junction bases not matched to a gene: 9. The CDR3 sequence is 16 residues long. Written as DNA, the CDR3 is TGCGCCAGCAGCCCTGGTCGACAGGGCGACAATCAGCCCCAGCATTTT. It codes for CASSPGRQGDNQPQHF.

The rearrangement links TRBV2 to TRBJ2-7, with a possible D match to TRBD2 (5 bases). CDR3 size: 12 residues. Trimming took off 5 bases at V and 3 bases at J, with 8 bases between the two ends. Germline V CDR1 and CDR2: SNHLY, FYNNEI. The CDR3 DNA follows: TGTGCCAGCAGTACGGGGATCTACGAGCAGTACTTC. This encodes CASSTGIYEQYF. The whole variable domain, remainder taken from reference TRBV2 and TRBJ2-7, is EPEVTQTPSHQVTQMGQEVILRCVPISNHLYFYWYRQILGQKVEFLVSFYNNEISEKSEIFDDQFSVERPDGSNFTLKIRSTKLEDSAMYFCASSTGIYEQYFGPGTRLTVT.

V and J are TRBV5-5 and TRBJ2-3, with 7 nucleotides matching TRBD1. CDR3 length: 17 residues. Germline trimming cut 1 base from V and 2 bases from J; bases unmatched to any gene: 10. The V gene's germline CDR1 is SGHKS and CDR2 YYEKEE (reference sequence). The CDR3 DNA reads TGTGCCAGCAGCTTGAAGCCCCCGGGACAGCTCACAGATACGCAGTATTTT. It is translated as CASSLKPPGQLTDTQYF.

The CDR3 sequence: CASSPSLGQMNTEAFF. The CDR3, as DNA: TGCGCCAGCAGCCCCTCCCTCGGACAGATGAACACTGAAGCTTTCTTT. The chain couples TRBV4-3 to TRBJ1-1; TRBD1 is a possible D gene (6 bases). Trimming cost V 4 bases and J 0 bases, with 15 bases left between them. The length of the CDR3 is 16 residues. Germline V CDR1 and CDR2: LGHNA, YSLEER.

This clone was picked up one time. The gene calls are TRBV29-1 and TRBJ2-3, with D unclear. Germline CDR1 reads SQVTM; CDR2 reads ANQGSEA. The CDR3 is 11 amino acids. V lost 2 bases and J 8 bases, leaving 8 bases between the germline ends. CDR3 loop: CSVENWSTQYF. The CDR3 DNA reads TGCAGCGTTGAAAATTGGAGTACGCAGTATTTT.

The V call is TRBV25-1, the J call TRBJ2-1, with a weak D call TRBD2 (7 bases). There are 12 residues in the CDR3. With 6 bases removed from V and 10 bases from J, the gap between germline ends came to 13 bases. The germline V gene has CDR1 MGHDK and CDR2 SYGVNS. The CDR3 nucleotides are TGTGCCAGCAGCCCCGGGGGGCGGGAGCAGTTCTTC. Protein: CASSPGGREQFF.

The chain uses TRBV27 and TRBJ1-2; maybe TRBD1 (6 bases). The CDR3 sequence is 15 residues long. CDR1 is MNHEY, CDR2 SMNVEV, per germline (reference sequence). V was pared by 0 bases and J by 3 bases, with 11 bases between. In DNA, the CDR3 is TGTGCCAGCAGTTTATCAAGTTCAGGGGACTATGGCTACACCTTC. Amino acid sequence: CASSLSSSGDYGYTF.

This chain connects TRBV25-1 to TRBJ1-3, with a tentative D call TRBD1 (6 bases). From germline, CDR1 is MGHDK and CDR2 SYGVNS. The CDR3 is made up of 14 amino acids. Trimming cost V 6 bases and J 4 bases, with 13 bases left between them. The CDR3 loop reads CASSEPGAGNTIYF. CDR3 bases: TGTGCCAGCAGCGAGCCAGGGGCCGGAAACACCATATATTTT.

The chain employs TRBV6-1 and TRBJ2-5; the D gene is possibly TRBD2 (5 bases). From germline, CDR1 is MNHNS and CDR2 SASEGT. The CDR3 is 15 residues long. Trimming cost V 1 base and J 5 bases, with 14 bases left between them. The CDR3 DNA reads TGTGCCAGCAGTGAAGTCGAGGGCCCGTGGGAGACCCAGTACTTC. Translated, it gives CASSEVEGPWETQYF.

The chain is built from TRBV13 and TRBJ2-7; no definite D call. V lost 5 bases, J lost 1 base, and 3 bases lay in between. Germline CDR1 and CDR2: PRHDT and FYEKMQ (reference sequence). This CDR3 has 11 amino acids. The CDR3 region is CASSRSYEQYF. CDR3 bases: TGTGCCAGCAGCCGTTCCTACGAGCAGTACTTC.

V gene TRBV9 combines with J gene TRBJ1-2; the D gene is possibly TRBD1 (6 bases). Germline V gene sequence: CDR1 SGDLS, CDR2 YYNGEE. The CDR3 spans 15 residues. Trimming took off 5 bases at V and 5 bases at J, with 19 bases between the two ends. CDR3 nucleotides: TGTGCCAGCAGTCGCCGGGACAATTCATTTTATGGCTACACCTTC. It codes for CASSRRDNSFYGYTF.

The chain carries TRBV5-8 and TRBJ1-2, with D possibly TRBD1 on 5 matching bases. The ends were cut back, 7 bases at V and 5 bases at J, with 15 bases in the middle. CDR3 size: 13 residues. CDR1 and CDR2 from the germline V gene are SGHTS and YDEGEE. The CDR3 loop is CASRALDTYGYTF. DNA of the CDR3: TGTGCCAGCCGGGCCCTGGACACTTATGGCTACACCTTC.

This rearrangement joins TRBV5-4 to TRBJ1-2; possible D gene TRBD1, 6 bases. Germline-derived CDR1 and CDR2 are SGHNT and YYREEE (reference sequence). This CDR3 region has 13 residues. Trimming removed 4 bases at V and 8 bases at J, with 15 bases between. The CDR3 here is CASSLTGLDGYTF. CDR3 in DNA: TGTGCCAGCAGCCTAACAGGGCTCGACGGCTACACCTTC.

The gene calls are TRBV2 and TRBJ2-2, with 10 bases matching TRBD2. This CDR3 has 15 residues. The ends lost 7 bases at V and 6 bases at J; junction bases unmatched: 8. Germline assignment: CDR1 SNHLY and CDR2 FYNNEI. CDR3 nucleotides: TGTGCCAGCACCCCTTTAGCGGGGGGTCCCGGGGAGCTGTTTTTT. Translating gives CASTPLAGGPGELFF.

The chain has TRBV7-9 and TRBJ1-5; weak D call: TRBD1 (5 bases). CDR1 and CDR2 from the germline V gene are SEHNR and FQNEAQ (reference sequence). Trimming stripped 4 bases from V and 4 bases from J, with 17 bases between. The CDR3 runs to 16 residues. In nucleotides, the CDR3 is TGTGCCAGCAGCTGGGGCGGTGGGTATGGGAATCAGCCCCAGCATTTT. It encodes CASSWGGGYGNQPQHF. The full variable domain, in which reference TRBV7-9 and TRBJ1-5 provide the parts outside the CDR3, is DTGVSQNPRHKITKRGQNVTFRCDPISEHNRLYWYRQTLGQGPEFLTYFQNEAQLEKSRLLSDRFSAERPKGSFSTLEIQRTEQGDSAMYLCASSWGGGYGNQPQHFGDGTRLSIL.

This clone was detected once. This chain joins TRBV19 and TRBJ1-1; D possibly corresponds to TRBD1 (5 bases). CDR1 is LNHDA, CDR2 SQIVND, per germline (reference sequence). The CDR3 is 12 residues long. V was cut by 5 bases and J by 6 bases, with 10 bases left in between. CDR3 in amino acids: CASSFPRAEAFF. The CDR3 DNA is TGTGCCAGTAGTTTCCCCAGGGCTGAAGCTTTCTTT. The full variable domain, its missing parts supplied by reference TRBV19 and TRBJ1-1, is DGGITQSPKYLFRKEGQNVTLSCEQNLNHDAMYWYRQDPGQGLRLIYYSQIVNDFQKGDIAEGYSVSREKKESFPLTVTSAQKNPTAFYLCASSFPRAEAFFGQGTRLTVV.

The CDR3 region is CASSTPGQTGDTQYF. CDR3 sequence (DNA): TGTGCCAGTAGTACGCCGGGACAAACCGGAGATACGCAGTATTTT. The gene calls are TRBV19 and TRBJ2-3; TRBD1 is a possible D gene (6 bases). Per germline, CDR1 LNHDA and CDR2 SQIVND (reference sequence). Trimming shortened V by 4 bases and J by 5 bases, and 16 bases separated the two germline ends. This CDR3 is 15 amino acids long.

This clone was recorded a few times. The chain employs TRBV2 and TRBJ2-2; the match to TRBD2 covers 11 bases. Trimming cost V 4 bases and J 1 base; bases outside gene matches: 11. Germline CDR1 SNHLY, CDR2 FYNNEI. The CDR3 runs to 19 residues. CDR3 region: CASSGTSGGPVLNTGELFF. The CDR3 DNA is TGTGCCAGCAGTGGTACTAGCGGGGGCCCTGTCTTGAACACCGGGGAGCTGTTTTTT.

V usage is TRBV28 and J usage is TRBJ1-2; possible D gene TRBD1, 6 bases. Germline CDR1 is MDHEN and CDR2 is SYDVKM. V gave up 6 bases and J gave up 5 bases, with 16 bases separating them. The CDR3 sequence is 14 residues long. The CDR3: CASSPAQGRYGYTF. In DNA form, the CDR3 reads TGTGCCAGCAGCCCCGCACAGGGTCGGTATGGCTACACCTTC.

A single count supports this clone. Other DNA variants within this sample encode the same CDR3. The chain employs TRBV7-9 and TRBJ1-1, with a weak D call TRBD1 (6 bases). The CDR3 extends over 12 amino acids. Germline CDR1 is SEHNR and CDR2 is FQNEAQ (reference sequence). Trimming left V 1 base short and J 8 bases short, with 8 bases between. CDR3 sequence reads: CASSLGTAEAFF. As DNA, the CDR3 is TGTGCCAGCAGCTTAGGGACAGCCGAAGCTTTCTTT.

The rearrangement links TRBV10-3 to TRBJ2-3, with no clear D. The germline V gene has CDR1 ENHRY and CDR2 SYGVKD. This CDR3 contains 14 residues. The ends were cut back, 3 bases at V and 7 bases at J, with 14 bases in the middle. CDR3 DNA: TGTGCCATCAGTGATACCGGGTGGTCCCATACGCAGTATTTT. This codes for CAISDTGWSHTQYF.

The V call is TRBV4-2, the J call TRBJ1-1; D gene uncertain. The CDR3 consists of 15 residues. CDR1 is LGHNA and CDR2 is YNFKEQ in the germline V gene. V lost 4 bases and J lost 11, with 23 bases in between. DNA of the CDR3: TGTGCCAGCAGCCGGCTACTGGAGGACCTTAGGGAGGCTTTCTTT. Translated: CASSRLLEDLREAFF.

The V and J genes are TRBV6-1 and TRBJ2-7; TRBD2 agrees at 11 bases. The CDR3 loop spans 14 amino acids. The V gene's germline CDR1 is MNHNS and CDR2 SASEGT. V lost 8 bases, J lost 2 bases, and 5 bases stayed unmatched. The CDR3 is CASLSGRAPYEQYF. The DNA for the CDR3 is TGTGCCAGCCTTAGCGGGAGGGCCCCCTACGAGCAGTACTTC.

This clone came up once. The gene calls are TRBV5-6 and TRBJ2-1, with 9 bases fitting TRBD2. Trimming took 4 bases from V and 9 from J; bases not matched to a gene: 8. CDR3 size: 14 residues. CDR1 is SGHDT, CDR2 YYEEEE, per germline. CDR3 nucleotide sequence: TGTGCCAGCAGCGAAGCGGGGGGTAAAGTTGAGCAGTTCTTC. Amino acids: CASSEAGGKVEQFF.

This chain uses TRBV28 with TRBJ2-7, with D perhaps TRBD1 (5 bases). This CDR3 is built from 11 residues. With 6 bases removed from V and 9 bases from J, the gap between germline ends came to 12 bases. Germline V gene data show CDR1 as MDHEN and CDR2 as SYDVKM. CDR3 coding DNA: TGTGCCAGCAGGGAGACAGCCGGGCAGTACTTC. Its translation is CASRETAGQYF.

The J gene is TRBJ1-4, the V gene TRBV18, with D perhaps TRBD1 (6 bases). Germline CDR1 and CDR2: KGHSH and LQKENI. V was pared by 4 bases and J by 13 bases, with 16 bases between. This CDR3 has 13 residues. The CDR3 reads CASSQNALQGLFF. The DNA for the CDR3 is TGTGCCAGCTCACAAAATGCCTTACAGGGACTGTTTTTT.

The gene calls are TRBV29-1 and TRBJ2-5; D is undetermined. V was pared by 7 bases and J by 11 bases, with 20 bases between. Germline loops: CDR1 SQVTM, CDR2 ANQGSEA. The CDR3 loop spans 12 amino acids. CDR3 coding DNA: TGCAGCGGTCTGGCAGGCCCTATGTCACAGTACTTC. Translated, it gives CSGLAGPMSQYF.

This clone was detected only once. The chain recombines TRBV7-9 with TRBJ2-2; D perhaps matches TRBD2 (5 bases). Trimming left V 6 bases short and J 5 bases short, with 7 bases between. CDR1 is SEHNR and CDR2 is FQNEAQ in the germline V gene (reference sequence). The CDR3 totals 12 residues. The DNA for the CDR3 is TGTGCCAGCAGTGGGAGAACCGGGGAGCTGTTTTTT. Translation: CASSGRTGELFF.

Here the CDR3 DNA reads TGTGCCAGCAGACCAATACGGGGGAGCGCCTACAATGAGCAGTTCTTC. This gives the protein CASRPIRGSAYNEQFF. The V and J genes are TRBV7-6 and TRBJ2-1, with D possibly TRBD2 on 6 matching bases. Trimming shortened V by 6 bases and J by 2 bases, and 17 bases separated the two germline ends. The CDR3 has 16 residues. CDR1 SGHVS and CDR2 FNYEAQ come from the germline V gene.

The DNA for the CDR3 is TGTGCCAGCAGCTTGGTGGGGTTACAGGGTGGGAGCTATGGCTACACCTTC. It yields the protein CASSLVGLQGGSYGYTF. This chain links TRBV5-5 with TRBJ1-2; TRBD1 is a possible D gene (6 bases). Trimming shortened V by 0 bases and J by 4 bases, and 19 bases separated the two germline ends. CDR1 and CDR2 from the germline V gene are SGHKS and YYEKEE (reference sequence). The CDR3 length is 17 residues.